This is a list of T cell receptor beta chains from one sample in a study of blood T cell repertoires in COVID-19. The assay was immunoSEQ multiplex PCR, and TCRdb's table has in-frame clones only and misses some. This sample yields 380,000 or so clones, of which approximately 86% are seen a single time; 2% to 2.5% belongs to the top ten. The specimen sequenced was PBMCs or T cells enriched from blood (not recorded which). The receptors stem from a woman aged 40 to 50 with acute COVID-19. CDR3s include the opening cysteine and the closing phenylalanine or tryptophan. Rows give clone size only sometimes, using once, few, many, or a class for an expanded clone.

abundance,v_gene,j_gene,CDR3aa
once,TRBV20-1,TRBJ2-3,CSASDRDRGADTQYF
.,TRBV3-1/TRBV3-2,TRBJ2-2,CASSFLTGELFF
.,TRBV5-4,TRBJ1-2,CASSLPGGYYGYTF
.,TRBV27,TRBJ2-7,CASSFRTSSYEQYF
.,TRBV29-1,TRBJ1-2,CSVPDRLNGYTF
.,TRBV7-9,TRBJ1-4,CASSLGNLAEKLFF
.,TRBV4-1,TRBJ2-2,CASGSGGRNTGELFF
.,TRBV6-5,TRBJ2-7,CASSQRDTTYEQYF
once,TRBV18,TRBJ1-2,CASSPGTGDNYGYTF
.,TRBV27,TRBJ1-1,CASSPTGGNTEAFF
.,TRBV6-5,TRBJ2-7,CASSYTYAPRGYEQYF
.,TRBV3-1/TRBV3-2,TRBJ1-4,CASSLRQANEKLFF
.,TRBV27,TRBJ1-4,CASAGVGQGELDEKLFF
.,TRBV4-2,TRBJ2-7,CASSQGLGYEQYF
once,TRBV5-5,TRBJ2-1,CASSSRPEPGQHNEQFF
.,TRBV12-3/TRBV12-4,TRBJ2-4,CASSLEGRAIQYF
.,TRBV7-2,TRBJ1-4,CASSARAATNEKLFF
.,TRBV5-1,TRBJ1-1,CASSFGTEAFF
.,TRBV12-3/TRBV12-4,TRBJ1-1,CAGGQGPNTEAFF
.,TRBV16,TRBJ1-5,CASSQARGNQPQHF
.,TRBV19,TRBJ1-4,CASSTGGAGNEKLFF
.,TRBV19,TRBJ1-1,CASSIARMHRGQTEAFF
.,TRBV5-1,TRBJ1-6,CASSRDYNSPLHF
.,TRBV5-6,TRBJ1-2,CASSYDRSAGGYTF
once,TRBV5-4,TRBJ2-3,CASSVQQGTDTQYF